This passage covers 23 T cell receptor beta chains from one sample sequenced in a study of graft-versus-host responses after intestinal transplantation. The table came from immunoSEQ multiplex PCR; TCRdb's copy has only in-frame clones and leaves some out. Of tens of thousands of clones in the sample, 70% to 90% were seen once. The antigens of these receptors remain unknown. The sequencing used unstimulated CD4+ T cells sorted from spleen or lymph node cells, collected before intestinal transplant. The origin of the receptors is a human donor who received an intestinal transplant.

The chain links TRBV29-1 to TRBJ2-5, with 11 bases that match TRBD1. Trimming removed 6 bases from V and 2 bases from J; junction bases left unmatched: 8. There are 15 residues in the CDR3. The germline CDR1 and CDR2 sequences are SQVTM and ANQGSEA. CDR3 region: CSVGGQGAIQETQYF. The CDR3 DNA is TGCAGCGTGGGTGGACAGGGGGCAATACAAGAGACCCAGTACTTC.

This chain connects TRBV2 to TRBJ2-7, with TRBD2 identical over 7 bases. The CDR3 has 16 amino acids. V gave up 5 bases and J gave up 0 bases; unmatched junction bases: 10. Germline V CDR1 and CDR2: SNHLY, FYNNEI. The CDR3 DNA reads TGTGCCAGCAGTCGGACTAGTGGAGTACCCTCCTACGAGCAGTACTTC. This codes for CASSRTSGVPSYEQYF.

The chain joins TRBV19 to TRBJ1-1; no firm D call. This CDR3 region has 15 residues. V lost 1 base to trimming and J lost 2 bases, with 11 bases between them. Germline loops: CDR1 LNHDA, CDR2 SQIVND (reference sequence). The CDR3: CASSIAAAINTEAFF. As DNA, the CDR3 is TGTGCCAGTAGTATAGCCGCGGCAATCAACACTGAAGCTTTCTTT. The full variable domain, completed using reference TRBV19 and TRBJ1-1, is DGGITQSPKYLFRKEGQNVTLSCEQNLNHDAMYWYRQDPGQGLRLIYYSQIVNDFQKGDIAEGYSVSREKKESFPLTVTSAQKNPTAFYLCASSIAAAINTEAFFGQGTRLTVV.

This sequence joins TRBV7-9 and TRBJ1-1; no firm D call. This CDR3 contains 15 residues. The ends were cut back, 5 bases at V and 5 bases at J, with 18 bases in the middle. Germline lookup yields CDR1 SEHNR and CDR2 FQNEAQ (reference sequence). The CDR3 region is CASSIDAARRTEAFF. Here the CDR3 DNA reads TGTGCCAGCAGCATTGACGCAGCGAGGAGGACTGAAGCTTTCTTT.

The chain couples TRBV7-9 to TRBJ1-4, with 11 positions matching TRBD1. The CDR3 contains 17 residues. V was pared by 8 bases and J by 3 bases, with 11 bases of the junction left unmatched. Germline CDR1 and CDR2: SEHNR and FQNEAQ (reference sequence). The CDR3 DNA reads as TGTGCCAGCGGGGGGTGGACAGGGGGCGCCGCTAATGAAAAACTGTTTTTT. As protein: CASGGWTGGAANEKLFF.

The J gene is TRBJ2-7, the V gene TRBV6-5, with 7 bases fitting TRBD1. Germline V gene sequence: CDR1 MNHEY, CDR2 SVGAGI. The length of the CDR3 is 15 residues. Germline trimming cut 6 bases from V and 0 bases from J; bases unmatched to any gene: 8. CDR3 in DNA: TGTGCCAGCAGCCCGACCGGGACAGTCTCCTACGAGCAGTACTTC. Its translation is CASSPTGTVSYEQYF.

This chain links TRBV27 with TRBJ1-2; 8 bases fit TRBD1. The ends lost 4 bases at V and 4 bases at J; junction bases unmatched: 8. The CDR3 consists of 15 residues. In germline, CDR1 is MNHEY, CDR2 SMNVEV (reference sequence). The CDR3: CASSSRTGNVYGYTF. In DNA form, the CDR3 reads TGTGCCAGCAGTTCCCGGACAGGGAACGTCTATGGCTACACCTTC.

The chain combines TRBV2 with TRBJ1-2; maybe TRBD1 (6 bases). The CDR3 is made up of 13 amino acids. Germline values: CDR1 SNHLY, CDR2 FYNNEI. Trimming shortened V by 6 bases and J by 0 bases, and 8 bases separated the two germline ends. The CDR3 sequence: CASRDRANYGYTF. The DNA for the CDR3 is TGTGCCAGCAGGGACAGAGCTAACTATGGCTACACCTTC.

This clone is a singleton in its sample. V is TRBV7-8 and J is TRBJ2-3; 9 positions match TRBD2. The CDR3 length is 16 residues. CDR1 and CDR2 from the germline V gene are SGHVS and FQNEAQ. The trim removed 2 bases at V and 2 bases at J, leaving 5 bases unmatched. The CDR3 loop is CASSLRLAVYTDTQYF. Written as DNA, the CDR3 is TGTGCCAGCAGCTTACGACTAGCGGTCTACACAGATACGCAGTATTTT.

The chain is built from TRBV18 and TRBJ1-4; D gene unclear. V lost 2 bases and J 8 bases, leaving 15 bases between the germline ends. Germline assignment: CDR1 KGHSH and CDR2 LQKENI. This CDR3 is 15 amino acids long. CDR3 bases: TGTGCCAGCTCACCAGGGCCCCTGAGAGAGGAAAAACTGTTTTTT. Translation: CASSPGPLREEKLFF. Looking up the rest from reference TRBV18 and TRBJ1-4 gives the full variable domain: NAGVMQNPRHLVRRRGQEARLRCSPMKGHSHVYWYRQLPEEGLKFMVYLQKENIIDESGMPKERFSAEFPKEGPSILRIQQVVRGDSAAYFCASSPGPLREEKLFFGSGTQLSVL.

This chain links TRBV9 with TRBJ2-1; possible D gene TRBD1, 6 bases. This CDR3 has 14 residues. Germline CDR1 SGDLS, CDR2 YYNGEE. Between the trimmed V and J ends, which lost 6 bases and 3 bases, there was a span of 13 bases. As DNA, the CDR3 is TGTGCCAGCACCAGACAGGCCGACTACAATGAGCAGTTCTTC. It is translated as CASTRQADYNEQFF.

The rearrangement links TRBV4-1 to TRBJ2-3; a possible D gene is TRBD2 (6 bases). There are 14 residues in the CDR3. CDR1 and CDR2 from the germline V gene are MGHRA and YSYEKL. V was trimmed by 3 bases and J by 4 bases, leaving 11 bases between them. CDR3 loop: CASSHPLAPDTQYF. The DNA for the CDR3 is TGCGCCAGCAGCCATCCACTAGCCCCAGATACGCAGTATTTT.

V gene TRBV9 combines with J gene TRBJ2-5; a possible D gene is TRBD1 (6 bases). Germline CDR1 SGDLS, CDR2 YYNGEE. V was clipped by 0 bases and J by 5 bases, with 11 bases between them. The CDR3 covers 14 residues. The CDR3 sequence: CASSVEMGAETQYF. CDR3 DNA: TGTGCCAGCAGCGTAGAAATGGGGGCTGAGACCCAGTACTTC.

The chain recombines TRBV10-3 with TRBJ1-2, with 9 bases fitting TRBD1. The length of the CDR3 is 12 residues. Trimming removed 6 bases from V and 6 bases from J; junction bases left unmatched: 2. Germline CDR1 ENHRY, CDR2 SYGVKD. The CDR3 DNA follows: TGTGCCATCAGGGGACAGGGACATGGCTACACCTTC. It is translated as CAIRGQGHGYTF.

This clone was seen only once. The chain has TRBV19 and TRBJ2-5; the D gene is possibly TRBD2 (6 bases). V was trimmed by 5 bases and J by 4 bases, leaving 8 bases between them. The germline V gene encodes CDR1 LNHDA and CDR2 SQIVND (reference sequence). CDR3 size: 12 residues. CDR3 bases: TGTGCCAGTAGTCGGGGGAGAGAGACCCAGTACTTC. It is translated as CASSRGRETQYF.

The chain uses TRBV19 and TRBJ1-1; 10 nucleotides line up with TRBD1. The CDR3 contains 18 residues. V shed 6 bases, J shed 4 bases, and the junction held 17 bases outside the gene matches. Germline V gene data show CDR1 as LNHDA and CDR2 as SQIVND (reference sequence). CDR3: CASRHRQGAQRVVTEAFF. CDR3 nucleotides: TGTGCCAGTAGGCATCGACAGGGGGCGCAAAGGGTAGTCACTGAAGCTTTCTTT.

This clone is a singleton in its sample. The chain recombines TRBV5-6 with TRBJ2-2; 8 bases align to TRBD2. Germline CDR1 and CDR2: SGHDT and YYEEEE. Trimming at V came to 4 bases and at J to 6 bases, leaving 17 bases not matched to a gene. CDR3 length: 18 amino acids. This CDR3 is CASSETGTRASPAGELFF. The CDR3 region has the DNA TGTGCCAGCAGCGAAACCGGGACTAGGGCCTCTCCGGCCGGGGAGCTGTTTTTT. Drawing the rest from reference TRBV5-6 and TRBJ2-2, the complete variable domain is DAGVTQSPTHLIKTRGQQVTLRCSPKSGHDTVSWYQQALGQGPQFIFQYYEEEERQRGNFPDRFSGHQFPNYSSELNVNALLLGDSALYLCASSETGTRASPAGELFFGEGSRLTVL.

V gene TRBV6-6 combines with J gene TRBJ2-4, with D possibly matching TRBD2 (6 bases). V was shortened by 3 bases and J by 8 bases, with 11 bases between the two germline ends. The CDR3 is 13 amino acids. Germline CDR1 is MNHNY and CDR2 is SVGAGI (reference sequence). CDR3 protein: CASSYPPGDIQYF. CDR3 DNA sequence: TGTGCCAGCAGTTATCCCCCGGGGGACATTCAGTACTTC.

This clone was recorded only once. The chain employs TRBV6-1 and TRBJ1-6, with D unclear. Germline-derived CDR1 and CDR2 are MNHNS and SASEGT. Trimming removed 9 bases from V and 7 bases from J, with 13 bases in between. The CDR3 sequence is 13 residues long. CDR3 DNA sequence: TGTGCCAGTTCCCAGAACAACAATTCACCCCTCCACTTT. It codes for CASSQNNNSPLHF.

The chain uses TRBV28 and TRBJ2-3; 9 bases agree with TRBD2. V was pared by 8 bases and J by 2 bases, with 14 bases of the junction left unmatched. Germline assignment: CDR1 MDHEN and CDR2 SYDVKM. This CDR3 contains 17 residues. Here the CDR3 reads CASLGGGIAGVTDTQYF. For the CDR3, the DNA is TGTGCCAGCCTGGGGGGGGGTATAGCGGGAGTCACAGATACGCAGTATTTT. Supplemented by reference TRBV28 and TRBJ2-3, the full variable domain reads DVKVTQSSRYLVKRTGEKVFLECVQDMDHENMFWYRQDPGLGLRLIYFSYDVKMKEKGDIPEGYSVSREKKERFSLILESASTNQTSMYLCASLGGGIAGVTDTQYFGPGTRLTVL.

This clone occurred a few times. The chain carries TRBV9 and TRBJ2-2, with D possibly being TRBD1 (6 bases). The CDR3 extends over 16 amino acids. With 4 bases removed from V and 4 bases from J, the gap between germline ends came to 17 bases. The germline gives CDR1 SGDLS, CDR2 YYNGEE. The CDR3 spells CASSPGQGIGTGELFF. In nucleotides, the CDR3 is TGTGCCAGCAGCCCGGGGCAGGGGATCGGCACCGGGGAGCTGTTTTTT.

The chain has TRBV6-4 and TRBJ2-3, with TRBD2 matching 9 bases. The CDR3 length is 15 residues. The V segment lost 1 base and the J segment 5 bases; nucleotides outside the gene matches: 4. Germline CDR1 reads MRHNA; CDR2 reads SNTAGT. For the CDR3, the DNA is TGTGCCAGCAGTGACTTTGCGGGAGGGATAGATACGCAGTATTTT. This codes for CASSDFAGGIDTQYF.

Written as DNA, the CDR3 is TGTGCCAGCAGCTTTGGCGGAAACAATCAGCCCCAGCATTTT. Translation: CASSFGGNNQPQHF. This rearrangement joins TRBV7-9 to TRBJ1-5, with unresolved D. The germline V gene has CDR1 SEHNR and CDR2 FQNEAQ (reference sequence). V gave up 3 bases and J gave up 3 bases, with 9 bases separating them. The CDR3 covers 14 residues.